This TCR beta chain came from a study of shared clonotypes between healthy human individuals. Study details: Each donor's CD4 naive and CD4 memory cells filled three plates apiece, CD8 naive two, and CD8 memory one.

Clones were read by immunoSEQ multiplex PCR, and TCRdb kept only the in-frame ones, dropping some. This table has over 400,000 clones, 95% to 96% appearing once. This CDR3 region has 13 residues. The V and J ends lost 5 bases and 7 bases respectively, with 12 bases between them. Germline-derived CDR1 and CDR2 are SGHAT and FQNNGV. This sequence was found in a woman under 40 in good health. The sample consisted of naive CD4+ T cells sorted from blood. The subset was: CD45RA+ positively selected. The chain recombines TRBV11-2 with TRBJ2-1; TRBD1 is a possible D gene (6 bases). The CDR3 DNA reads as TGTGCCAGCAGCGTCGGACAGTCGAATGAGCAGTTCTTC. Translating gives CASSVGQSNEQFF.